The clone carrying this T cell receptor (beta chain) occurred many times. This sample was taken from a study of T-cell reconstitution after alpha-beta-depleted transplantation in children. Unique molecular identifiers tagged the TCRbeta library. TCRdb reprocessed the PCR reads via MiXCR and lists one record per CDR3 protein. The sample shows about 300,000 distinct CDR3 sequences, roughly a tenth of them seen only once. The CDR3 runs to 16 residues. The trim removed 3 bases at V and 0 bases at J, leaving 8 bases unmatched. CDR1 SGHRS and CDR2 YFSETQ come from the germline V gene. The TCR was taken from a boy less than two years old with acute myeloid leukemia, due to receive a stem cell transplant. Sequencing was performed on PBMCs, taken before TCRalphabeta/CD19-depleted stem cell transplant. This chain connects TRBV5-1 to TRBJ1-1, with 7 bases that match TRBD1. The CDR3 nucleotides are TGCGCCAGCAGCTCTCAAGGGGGCAACATGAACACTGAAGCTTTCTTT. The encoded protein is CASSSQGGNMNTEAFF.